Sequencing of this T cell receptor beta chain was carried out in a study of blood T cell repertoires in COVID-19. Study overall: COVID-19 samples, acute and convalescent, were from the United States, Italy and Spain. The cDNA or gDNA used as material had been derived from T cells, B-cell-depleted T cells, or PBMCs.

Method: immunoSEQ multiplex PCR; TCRdb's copy keeps in-frame clones and lacks some. This table has about 250,000 clones, about 82% appearing once. This clone was found once. V lost 8 bases, J lost 6 bases, and 14 bases lay in between. Germline CDR1 is MDHEN and CDR2 is SYDVKM. The CDR3 sequence is 14 residues long. The origin of this receptor is a man aged 45-65 years with COVID-19, enrolled during active disease. Sequenced sample: peripheral blood. V usage is TRBV28 and J usage is TRBJ1-6; a possible D gene is TRBD1 (6 bases). In DNA, the CDR3 is TGTGCCAGCTCTATGGGACAACCTAATTCACCCCTCCACTTT. Translation gives CASSMGQPNSPLHF.